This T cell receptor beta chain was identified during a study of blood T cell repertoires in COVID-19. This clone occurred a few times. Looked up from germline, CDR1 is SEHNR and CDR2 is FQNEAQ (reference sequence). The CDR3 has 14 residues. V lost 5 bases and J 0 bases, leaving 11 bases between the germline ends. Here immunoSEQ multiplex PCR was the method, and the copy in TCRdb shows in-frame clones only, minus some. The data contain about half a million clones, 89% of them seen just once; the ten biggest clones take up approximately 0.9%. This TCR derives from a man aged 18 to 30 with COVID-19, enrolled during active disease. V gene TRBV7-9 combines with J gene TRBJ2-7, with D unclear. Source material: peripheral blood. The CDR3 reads CASSPLESSYEQYF. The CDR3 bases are TGTGCCAGCAGCCCCCTCGAGAGCTCCTACGAGCAGTACTTC.